What follows describes a single T cell receptor beta chain. Antigen unknown. These data are taken from a study of identical twins. The V end was cut by 3 bases, the J end by 2 bases, with 13 bases between. Germline V gene sequence: CDR1 LNHDA, CDR2 SQIVND (reference sequence). The CDR3 runs to 15 residues. Study results and limitations: Insertions were reduced in abundant cord blood beta clonotypes but not in memory repertoires.

Template switching created a universal primer site, and the cDNA included unique molecular identifiers. MiXCR, applied by TCRdb to the 5' RACE reads, yields one record per CDR3 protein. This sample has some 630,000 distinct CDR3 sequences, with about 7.1% found just once. These records were also assigned to another study, of yellow fever vaccine responses in identical twins.

The sample taken for sequencing was PBMCs. This receptor was taken from a woman aged 18-35 years in good health. The V gene is TRBV19, the J gene TRBJ1-1, with D perhaps matching TRBD1 (5 bases). This CDR3 reads CASSIWGPTNTEAFF. CDR3 DNA sequence: TGTGCCAGTAGTATCTGGGGCCCAACTAACACTGAAGCTTTCTTT.